This TCR beta chain was retrieved from a study of blood T cells in healthy people across ages. Donors gave roughly 10 milliliters of peripheral blood apiece. Study-wide results and caveats: Observed TCR beta diversity per million T cells went down as age went up. This fall followed a roughly linear course with age. Long-lived and aged donors differed, with more naive CD4+ cells and higher diversity in the long-lived.

It was with a sample-barcoded 5' primer and a J-beta primer mix that a second PCR of about 7 to 12 cycles was run. Each cDNA molecule was tagged by a template-switch adaptor that had 12 random nucleotides. TCRdb reprocessed the 5' RACE reads with MiXCR, giving one entry per CDR3 protein. This table has 950,000 to 1,200,000 distinct CDR3 sequences, around two fifths appearing once. This clonotype was picked up a small number of times. As yet, its antigen is unknown. Sequencing used blood. The receptor was isolated from a man aged 18 to 29 in good health.

CDR3 in DNA: TGCGCCAGCAGCCAAGACCGGTTGACTGAAGCTTTCTTT. Amino acid sequence: CASSQDRLTEAFF. This chain connects TRBV4-3 to TRBJ1-1; D is unresolved. CDR1 and CDR2 (germline): LGHNA, YSLEER. V shed 0 bases and J shed 5 bases, with 7 bases lying between them. The CDR3 loop spans 13 amino acids.